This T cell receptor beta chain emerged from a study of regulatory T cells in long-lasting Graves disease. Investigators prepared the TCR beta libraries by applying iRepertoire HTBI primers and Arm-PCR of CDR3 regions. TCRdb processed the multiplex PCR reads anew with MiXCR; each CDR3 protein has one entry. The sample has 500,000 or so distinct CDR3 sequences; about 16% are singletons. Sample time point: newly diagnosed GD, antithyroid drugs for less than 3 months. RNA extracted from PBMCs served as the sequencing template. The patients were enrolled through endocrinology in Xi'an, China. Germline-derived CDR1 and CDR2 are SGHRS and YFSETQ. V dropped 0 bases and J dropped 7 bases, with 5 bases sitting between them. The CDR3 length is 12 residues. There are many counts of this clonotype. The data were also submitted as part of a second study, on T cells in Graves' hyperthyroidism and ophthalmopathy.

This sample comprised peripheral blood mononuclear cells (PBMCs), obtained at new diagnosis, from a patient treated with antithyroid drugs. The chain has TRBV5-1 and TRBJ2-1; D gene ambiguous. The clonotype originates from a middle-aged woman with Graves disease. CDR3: CASSLDFNEQFF. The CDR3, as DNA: TGCGCCAGCAGCTTGGATTTTAATGAGCAGTTCTTC.